The 22 T cell receptor beta chains listed next were all sequenced from one sample in a study of blood T cell repertoires in COVID-19. Generated by immunoSEQ multiplex PCR, the TCRdb table keeps only in-frame clones and is missing some. The repertoire holds some 150,000 clones, with 84% as singletons. Sequenced: PBMCs or T cells enriched from blood (not recorded which). These TCRs come from a woman in her forties or fifties who had been exposed to COVID-19.

The chain joins TRBV19 to TRBJ2-7, with unresolved D. Germline V gene lookup returns CDR1 LNHDA and CDR2 SQIVND (reference sequence). The length of the CDR3 is 13 residues. The ends were cut back, 4 bases at V and 0 bases at J, with 7 bases in the middle. The CDR3 DNA follows: TGTGCCAGTAGTACCGGTAGCTCCTACGAGCAGTACTTC. Protein: CASSTGSSYEQYF.

The chain links TRBV12-3 or TRBV12-4 to TRBJ2-7; D is undetermined. Trimming pared 2 bases from V and 4 bases from J, leaving 6 bases between. CDR3 length equals 12 residues. DNA of the CDR3: TGTGCCAGCAGTTTAATTTCTTACGAGCAGTACTTC. Its protein is CASSLISYEQYF.

J is TRBJ2-5 and V is TRBV12-3 or TRBV12-4; D is ambiguous. This CDR3 contains 13 residues. V lost 6 bases to trimming and J lost 5 bases, with 13 bases between them. The CDR3 nucleotides read TGTGCCAGCAGGCCCGTAGTTAATGAGACCCAGTACTTC. Protein: CASRPVVNETQYF.

V and J are TRBV10-2 and TRBJ1-2, with 7 bases aligning to TRBD1. Germline CDR1 reads WSHSY; CDR2 reads SAAADI. The CDR3 spans 14 residues. V dropped 5 bases and J dropped 6; count of bases not matched to a gene: 9. CDR3 amino acids: CASSLAGTANGYTF. The CDR3 coding sequence is TGCGCCAGCAGTTTGGCCGGGACAGCGAATGGCTACACCTTC.

The chain couples TRBV7-9 to TRBJ1-1; TRBD1 matches at 10 bases. In germline, CDR1 is SEHNR, CDR2 FQNEAQ (reference sequence). The CDR3 covers 16 residues. V lost 5 bases, J lost 3 bases, and 9 bases stayed unmatched. The CDR3 nucleotides read TGTGCCAGCAGCCCGCGGGACAGGGGTTCGTACACTGAAGCTTTCTTT. It codes for CASSPRDRGSYTEAFF.

The rearrangement links TRBV12-5 to TRBJ2-7; D unresolved. V was shortened by 5 bases and J by 3 bases, with 14 bases between the two germline ends. CDR1 is LGHNT, CDR2 FRNRAP, per germline. CDR3 length equals 14 residues. The CDR3 is CASGPRSPGYEQYF. The DNA for the CDR3 is TGTGCTAGTGGTCCTCGATCCCCGGGCTACGAGCAGTACTTC. Filled out from reference TRBV12-5 and TRBJ2-7, the complete variable domain reads DARVTQTPRHKVTEMGQEVTMRCQPILGHNTVFWYRQTMMQGLELLAYFRNRAPLDDSGMPKDRFSAEMPDATLATLKIQPSEPRDSAVYFCASGPRSPGYEQYFGPGTRLTVT.

This rearrangement joins TRBV24-1 to TRBJ2-1; no clear D. Trimming stripped 0 bases from V and 9 bases from J, with 17 bases between. CDR1 is KGHDR and CDR2 is SFDVKD in the germline V gene. CDR3 length: 16 residues. This CDR3 reads CATSDLPALFTREQFF. CDR3 in DNA: TGTGCCACCAGTGATTTGCCCGCGCTATTTACGCGTGAGCAGTTCTTC.

CDR3 residues: CASSYAWRDTQYF. DNA of the CDR3: TGTGCCAGCAGTTACGCTTGGCGGGATACGCAGTATTTT. The chain has TRBV6-5 and TRBJ2-3; D is ambiguous. The CDR3 covers 13 residues. V lost 2 bases, J lost 6 bases, and 9 bases lay in between. The germline V gene encodes CDR1 MNHEY and CDR2 SVGAGI.

The CDR3 here is CASSKLTGWDQPQHF. The CDR3 DNA is TGTGCCAGCAGTAAACTCACAGGGTGGGATCAGCCCCAGCATTTT. The chain combines TRBV6-5 with TRBJ1-5; perhaps TRBD1 as D (6 bases). The V gene's germline CDR1 is MNHEY and CDR2 SVGAGI. Trimming left V 5 bases short and J 5 bases short, with 16 bases between. The CDR3 contains 15 residues.

The chain uses TRBV5-4 and TRBJ1-2; D may be TRBD1 (5 bases). V was cut by 4 bases and J by 6 bases, with 13 bases left in between. Germline CDR1 SGHNT, CDR2 YYREEE (reference sequence). The CDR3 runs 13 residues. This chain's CDR3 is CASSRGRENGYTF. The CDR3 DNA is TGTGCCAGCAGCCGGGGGAGGGAGAATGGCTACACCTTC.

This clone occurred once. For the CDR3, the DNA is TGTGCCAGCAGTTATCTTGCTAGCTATGAGCAGTTCTTC. Translating gives CASSYLASYEQFF. The V call is TRBV6-6, the J call TRBJ2-1; the D gene is possibly TRBD2 (5 bases). Germline lookup yields CDR1 MNHNY and CDR2 SVGAGI (reference sequence). V was trimmed by 3 bases and J by 8 bases, leaving 11 bases between them. The CDR3 is 13 amino acids.

V is TRBV5-4 and J is TRBJ1-1; 8 nucleotides agree with TRBD1. This CDR3 is 13 amino acids long. Germline loops: CDR1 SGHNT, CDR2 YYREEE (reference sequence). V lost 5 bases and J lost 5; bases outside the gene matches: 5. The CDR3: CASRSGGGTEAFF. As DNA, the CDR3 is TGTGCCAGCAGGTCAGGGGGCGGGACTGAAGCTTTCTTT.

This clone was counted many times. This rearrangement joins TRBV10-3 to TRBJ1-5; 10 bases line up with TRBD1. Unmatched junction bases numbered 5, after V lost 6 bases and J lost 0 bases. In germline, CDR1 is ENHRY, CDR2 SYGVKD. The CDR3 has 16 amino acids. Written as DNA, the CDR3 is TGTGCCATCAGCCGGACAGGGGGGGATAGCAATCAGCCCCAGCATTTT. This encodes CAISRTGGDSNQPQHF.

The V call is TRBV9, the J call TRBJ1-1, with TRBD1 as a possible D gene (6 bases). Germline CDR1 is SGDLS and CDR2 is YYNGEE. This CDR3 region has 14 residues. Trimming left V 0 bases short and J 7 bases short, with 13 bases between. The DNA of the CDR3 is TGTGCCAGCAGCGTAGCTACAGGGAATGGTGAAGCTTTCTTT. Protein: CASSVATGNGEAFF.

This chain connects TRBV5-1 to TRBJ1-6; the match to TRBD1 covers 11 bases. Germline V gene sequence: CDR1 SGHRS, CDR2 YFSETQ. With 4 bases clipped from V and 10 bases from J, the junction kept 16 bases outside the gene matches. The CDR3 spans 18 residues. The CDR3 region is CASSTGQGAPLGRSPLHF. The CDR3 DNA sequence: TGCGCCAGCAGCACCGGACAGGGGGCCCCCCTCGGAAGATCACCCCTCCACTTT.

The V and J genes are TRBV5-1 and TRBJ2-3; 8 bases map to TRBD2. This CDR3 region has 21 residues. The J segment lost 0 bases and the V segment lost 0 bases, leaving 18 bases of the junction unmatched. Germline lookup yields CDR1 SGHRS and CDR2 YFSETQ. CDR3: CASSLVFSGGPSLPSTDTQYF. For the CDR3, the DNA is TGCGCCAGCAGCTTGGTCTTTTCGGGGGGGCCTTCCCTTCCTAGCACAGATACGCAGTATTTT. Drawing the rest from reference TRBV5-1 and TRBJ2-3, the complete variable domain is KAGVTQTPRYLIKTRGQQVTLSCSPISGHRSVSWYQQTPGQGLQFLFEYFSETQRNKGNFPGRFSGRQFSNSRSEMNVSTLELGDSALYLCASSLVFSGGPSLPSTDTQYFGPGTRLTVL.

The rearrangement joins TRBV5-1 to TRBJ1-6; TRBD1 is a possible D gene (6 bases). The CDR3 is made up of 15 amino acids. Germline CDR1 is SGHRS and CDR2 is YFSETQ. V lost 4 bases and J lost 10, with 18 bases in between. CDR3 nucleotide sequence: TGCGCCAGCAGCCGGGAGGGGGAAGCTAAATCACCCCTCCACTTT. The encoded protein is CASSREGEAKSPLHF.

The genes are TRBV18 and TRBJ2-1, with 9 nucleotides matching TRBD2. Per germline, CDR1 KGHSH and CDR2 LQKENI. This CDR3 spans 16 amino acids. Trimming at V came to 3 bases and at J to 6 bases, leaving 9 bases not matched to a gene. CDR3 in DNA: TGTGCCAGCTCACCGGTTGGCGGGGGGGCAGGCAATGAGCAGTTCTTC. Protein: CASSPVGGGAGNEQFF.

V is TRBV5-5 and J is TRBJ2-7; D perhaps matches TRBD1 (5 bases). This CDR3 has 14 amino acids. Germline CDR1 and CDR2: SGHKS and YYEKEE (reference sequence). V lost 2 bases, J lost 2 bases, and 11 bases lay in between. This chain's CDR3 is CASSFPGRAYEQYF. CDR3 DNA sequence: TGTGCCAGCAGCTTTCCCGGCAGGGCCTACGAGCAGTACTTC.

The rearrangement joins TRBV30 to TRBJ2-7, with a weak D call TRBD1 (6 bases). Trimming took 4 bases from V and 1 from J, leaving 20 bases between them. Germline CDR1 and CDR2: GTSNPN and SVGIG (reference sequence). The CDR3 has 16 residues. CDR3 nucleotide sequence: TGTGCCTGGAAACAGGGCGCTGGCGCATCTTCCTACGAGCAGTACTTC. This sequence encodes CAWKQGAGASSYEQYF.

The gene calls are TRBV27 and TRBJ1-6; 7 bases align to TRBD1. V trimming: 4 bases; J trimming: 7 bases; junction bases outside the gene matches: 7. CDR1 and CDR2 from the germline V gene are MNHEY and SMNVEV (reference sequence). The CDR3 consists of 15 residues. In DNA, the CDR3 is TGTGCCAGCAGTTCCCAACAGGGGACCAATTCACCCCTCCACTTT. Protein product: CASSSQQGTNSPLHF.

J is TRBJ1-2 and V is TRBV7-9; D is perhaps TRBD1 (6 bases). Germline V gives CDR1 SEHNR, CDR2 FQNEAQ (reference sequence). Trimming took off 1 base at V and 8 bases at J, with 23 bases between the two ends. The length of the CDR3 is 17 residues. The CDR3 spells CASSLEGEGGVFFGYTF. The CDR3 DNA reads as TGTGCCAGCAGCTTAGAGGGGGAAGGGGGTGTTTTCTTCGGCTACACCTTC.